One sample yielded the 27 T cell receptor beta chains listed below, sequenced in a study of blood T cell repertoires in COVID-19. The repertoire was sequenced with immunoSEQ multiplex PCR; TCRdb's copy has only in-frame clones and lacks some. The sample includes approximately 160,000 clones, more than 70% of them seen just once. Sequenced material: peripheral blood. These receptors were obtained from a man between 18 and 35 years old with active or convalescent COVID-19.

The CDR3 sequence is CASSLVSGGASSRAEQYF. The DNA for the CDR3 is TGTGCCAGCAGCTTAGTGTCAGGGGGCGCGTCTAGTCGGGCCGAGCAGTACTTC. The chain couples TRBV7-8 to TRBJ2-7, with 8 bases that match TRBD1. This CDR3 has 18 amino acids. Germline-derived CDR1 and CDR2 are SGHVS and FQNEAQ. V shed 1 base and J 6 bases; nucleotides not matched to a gene: 17.

The chain uses TRBV6-1 and TRBJ2-7; D is perhaps TRBD2 (7 bases). Germline lookup yields CDR1 MNHNS and CDR2 SASEGT. This CDR3 has 18 amino acids. The V end lost 2 bases, the J end lost 0 bases, and 20 bases lay between the germline ends. Written as DNA, the CDR3 is TGTGCCAGCAGTGAATGGCGGGGGCGGCAGGCGGCCTCCTACGAGCAGTACTTC. It codes for CASSEWRGRQAASYEQYF.

The rearrangement links TRBV27 to TRBJ2-6, with D unclear. V lost 4 bases, J lost 0 bases, and 7 bases lay in between. Germline CDR1 is MNHEY and CDR2 is SMNVEV (reference sequence). This CDR3 comprises 15 residues. In DNA form, the CDR3 reads TGTGCCAGCAGTTCCACAAACTCTGGGGCCAACGTCCTGACTTTC. Its translation is CASSSTNSGANVLTF.

The gene calls are TRBV28 and TRBJ2-7; D is uncertain. The CDR3 is 15 residues long. V shed 5 bases and J shed 4 bases, with 18 bases lying between them. CDR1 MDHEN and CDR2 SYDVKM come from the germline V gene. The CDR3 nucleotides are TGTGCCAGCAGTCTTCCCCGGTCCGGTAGATACGAGCAGTACTTC. This gives the protein CASSLPRSGRYEQYF.

The V gene is TRBV7-2, the J gene TRBJ2-5, with 9 bases matching TRBD1. From germline, CDR1 is SGHTA and CDR2 FQGNSA. CDR3 length: 16 amino acids. Germline trimming cut 0 bases from V and 2 bases from J; bases unmatched to any gene: 4. The CDR3 sequence is CASSLAGTGWQETQYF. Here the CDR3 DNA reads TGTGCCAGCAGCTTAGCCGGGACAGGGTGGCAAGAGACCCAGTACTTC.

Concerning this clone itself: At one boundary the junction diverges from the germline segment, which might be a read error. The rearrangement joins TRBV3-1 (or the pseudogene TRBV3-2) to TRBJ1-4; a weak D match, TRBD1 (6 bases). Germline CDR1 reads LGHDT; CDR2 reads YNNKEL (reference sequence). This CDR3 spans 14 amino acids. This CDR3 is CASSRDTENGKLFF. The CDR3 nucleotides are TGTGCCAGCAGCCGGGACACAGAAAATGGAAAACTGTTTTTT.

The chain has TRBV5-4 and TRBJ2-6; D is unclear. Trimming shortened V by 1 base and J by 2 bases, and 4 bases separated the two germline ends. Per germline, CDR1 SGHNT and CDR2 YYREEE (reference sequence). CDR3 length: 14 amino acids. CDR3 nucleotide sequence: TGTGCCAGCAGCTTGAGCGCTGGGGCCAACGTCCTGACTTTC. This translates into CASSLSAGANVLTF.

The chain couples TRBV7-2 to TRBJ1-2; TRBD1 aligns across 9 bases. This CDR3 has 17 amino acids. In germline, CDR1 is SGHTA, CDR2 FQGNSA. After removal of 5 bases from V and 8 bases from J, the junction contained 18 bases not matched to a gene. The CDR3 spells CASSPRRTGASQGGYTF. The CDR3 nucleotides are TGTGCCAGCAGCCCCAGACGGACAGGGGCCTCCCAGGGGGGCTACACCTTC.

The V gene is TRBV7-6, the J gene TRBJ1-1; weak D call: TRBD1 (6 bases). V was trimmed by 5 bases and J by 1 base, leaving 11 bases between them. The CDR3 is made up of 14 amino acids. Per germline, CDR1 SGHVS and CDR2 FNYEAQ. The CDR3 reads CASSPGGSNTEAFF. CDR3 DNA sequence: TGTGCCAGCAGCCCGGGGGGCTCGAACACTGAAGCTTTCTTT.

This rearrangement joins TRBV19 to TRBJ1-1; D remains unclear. Deletions cut 7 bases from V and 3 bases from J, with 12 bases between. The CDR3 has 13 residues. CDR1 and CDR2 from the germline V gene are LNHDA and SQIVND (reference sequence). CDR3: CASKGRSYTEAFF. In DNA, the CDR3 is TGTGCCAGTAAAGGGAGGTCGTACACTGAAGCTTTCTTT.

V and J are TRBV6-5 and TRBJ1-5; D call uncertain. The CDR3 runs 15 residues. V lost 8 bases and J lost 4, with 18 bases in between. In germline, CDR1 is MNHEY, CDR2 SVGAGI. The CDR3 sequence is CASGAQARRNQPQHF. The CDR3 region has the DNA TGTGCCAGCGGCGCTCAGGCTCGCCGAAATCAGCCCCAGCATTTT.

This clone was counted a few times. The chain carries TRBV11-3 and TRBJ2-1, with 10 positions matching TRBD2. The CDR3 spans 15 residues. Germline assignment: CDR1 SGHNT and CDR2 YENEEA. V was pared by 5 bases and J by 5 bases, with 6 bases of the junction left unmatched. CDR3 nucleotide sequence: TGTGCCAGCAGCCATTATGGACTAGCGGACAATGAGCAGTTCTTC. Translating it yields CASSHYGLADNEQFF. Looking up the rest from reference TRBV11-3 and TRBJ2-1 gives the full variable domain: EAGVVQSPRYKIIEKKQPVAFWCNPISGHNTLYWYLQNLGQGPELLIRYENEEAVDDSQLPKDRFSAERLKGVDSTLKIQPAELGDSAVYLCASSHYGLADNEQFFGPGTRLTVL.

The chain employs TRBV7-2 and TRBJ1-3; possibly TRBD1 for D (5 bases). The germline V and J ends were trimmed by 8 bases and 9 bases, with 23 bases remaining between them. The CDR3 covers 15 residues. Germline loops: CDR1 SGHTA, CDR2 FQGNSA. DNA for the CDR3: TGTGCCAGCGGACCGCCCGCGGGACCGCGCACCACCATATATTTT. This gives the protein CASGPPAGPRTTIYF.

The CDR3 DNA sequence: TGTGCCAGCAGCTCAGGACTAGCTAGTGACGAGCAGTACTTC. This translates into CASSSGLASDEQYF. The V and J genes are TRBV7-3 and TRBJ2-7; 8 positions match TRBD2. Germline lookup yields CDR1 SGHTA and CDR2 FQGTGA. Trimming at V came to 4 bases and at J to 5 bases, leaving 7 bases not matched to a gene. CDR3 length equals 14 residues.

The chain couples TRBV5-4 to TRBJ1-3; 7 nucleotides align to TRBD1. J lost 1 base, V lost 2 bases, and 9 bases had no gene match. Germline values: CDR1 SGHNT, CDR2 YYREEE (reference sequence). The CDR3 runs to 17 residues. For the CDR3, the DNA is TGTGCCAGCAGCTTCGGGGCAGGGGGATATTCTGGAAACACCATATATTTT. Translated, it gives CASSFGAGGYSGNTIYF.

The rearrangement links TRBV15 to TRBJ1-6, with a weak D call TRBD1 (5 bases). The CDR3 has 15 residues. Trimming shortened V by 0 bases and J by 10 bases, and 13 bases separated the two germline ends. The germline CDR1 and CDR2 sequences are LNHNV and YYDKDF (reference sequence). The CDR3 nucleotides are TGTGCCACCAGCAGAGACCGGGGGGGTTGGTCACCCCTCCACTTT. It yields the protein CATSRDRGGWSPLHF. Full variable domain (missing parts from reference TRBV15 and TRBJ1-6): DAMVIQNPRYQVTQFGKPVTLSCSQTLNHNVMYWYQQKSSQAPKLLFHYYDKDFNNEADTPDNFQSRRPNTSFCFLDIRSPGLGDTAMYLCATSRDRGGWSPLHFGNGTRLTVT.

J is TRBJ2-1 and V is TRBV29-1; a weak D match, TRBD2 (5 bases). Germline V CDR1 and CDR2: SQVTM, ANQGSEA. This CDR3 has 14 residues. V was trimmed by 2 bases and J by 6 bases, leaving 14 bases between them. Here the CDR3 reads CSVEIHEGFNEQFF. The CDR3 coding sequence is TGCAGCGTTGAAATCCACGAGGGTTTCAATGAGCAGTTCTTC.

J is TRBJ2-2 and V is TRBV5-1; D is ambiguous. Trimming removed 4 bases from V and 0 bases from J, with 13 bases in between. The V gene's germline CDR1 is SGHRS and CDR2 YFSETQ. The CDR3 runs 16 residues. CDR3 loop: CASSPDVSANTGELFF. The CDR3 DNA reads TGCGCCAGCAGCCCAGACGTCAGCGCGAACACCGGGGAGCTGTTTTTT. Looking up the rest from reference TRBV5-1 and TRBJ2-2 gives the full variable domain: KAGVTQTPRYLIKTRGQQVTLSCSPISGHRSVSWYQQTPGQGLQFLFEYFSETQRNKGNFPGRFSGRQFSNSRSEMNVSTLELGDSALYLCASSPDVSANTGELFFGEGSRLTVL.

This clone came up once. This chain links TRBV10-3 with TRBJ1-1; D ambiguous. The CDR3 is 14 residues long. Germline V gene lookup returns CDR1 ENHRY and CDR2 SYGVKD. The germline V and J ends were trimmed by 2 bases and 6 bases, with 13 bases remaining between them. The CDR3 loop is CAISEAGLLAEAFF. The DNA for the CDR3 is TGTGCCATCAGTGAGGCGGGATTATTGGCTGAAGCTTTCTTT.

The chain joins TRBV4-3 to TRBJ1-4; TRBD1 matches at 7 bases. With 0 bases clipped from V and 7 bases from J, the junction kept 2 bases outside the gene matches. CDR1 LGHNA and CDR2 YSLEER come from the germline V gene. The CDR3 sequence is 14 residues long. The chain's CDR3 is CASSQETGSEKLFF. CDR3 nucleotide sequence: TGCGCCAGCAGCCAAGAGACAGGGAGTGAAAAACTGTTTTTT.

J is TRBJ1-1 and V is TRBV11-2, with TRBD1 matching over 8 bases. Germline CDR1 SGHAT, CDR2 FQNNGV. V shed 3 bases and J 5 bases; nucleotides not matched to a gene: 8. This CDR3 spans 15 amino acids. The CDR3 region has the DNA TGTGCCAGCAGCTTTAACCCAGGGGGCGAGACTGAAGCTTTCTTT. Amino acids: CASSFNPGGETEAFF.

The chain is built from TRBV19 and TRBJ2-5; possibly TRBD1 for D (5 bases). CDR1 is LNHDA, CDR2 SQIVND, per germline (reference sequence). The ends were cut back, 1 base at V and 5 bases at J, with 11 bases in the middle. The CDR3 totals 14 residues. The CDR3 DNA is TGTGCCAGTAGTATAGGCCAGGGTAGGGAGACCCAGTACTTC. Encoded protein: CASSIGQGRETQYF.

The V call is TRBV7-9, the J call TRBJ2-3; 7 bases map to TRBD1. The CDR3 runs 14 residues. Germline V gene data show CDR1 as SEHNR and CDR2 as FQNEAQ (reference sequence). After removal of 7 bases from V and 0 bases from J, the junction contained 4 bases not matched to a gene. In DNA form, the CDR3 reads TGTGCCAGCATCGACAGGGCCAGCACAGATACGCAGTATTTT. It yields the protein CASIDRASTDTQYF.

The genes are TRBV9 and TRBJ2-5; weak D call: TRBD2 (7 bases). V was clipped by 5 bases and J by 1 base, with 15 bases between them. The CDR3 has 15 residues. The germline V gene has CDR1 SGDLS and CDR2 YYNGEE. This CDR3 reads CASSYWGGLQETQYF. The CDR3, as DNA: TGTGCCAGCAGTTATTGGGGGGGCCTCCAAGAGACCCAGTACTTC.

The chain carries TRBV12-3 or TRBV12-4 and TRBJ1-2; D gene unclear. The CDR3 consists of 13 residues. V was shortened by 0 bases and J by 6 bases, with 8 bases between the two germline ends. CDR3 sequence reads: CASSLAGRDGYTF. CDR3 nucleotides: TGTGCCAGCAGTTTAGCAGGGAGGGATGGCTACACCTTC.

This clone showed up just a few times. This rearrangement joins TRBV7-6 to TRBJ1-4, with TRBD1 matching over 7 bases. Losses at the gene ends were 4 bases for V and 7 bases for J; bases not matched to a gene: 9. The CDR3 has 15 amino acids. CDR1 and CDR2 from the germline V gene are SGHVS and FNYEAQ. The DNA of the CDR3 is TGTGCCAGCAGCTCAACAGGGGTAATGATTGAAAAACTGTTTTTT. Amino acids: CASSSTGVMIEKLFF.

The CDR3 coding sequence is TGCGCCAGCAGCTTGGGACAGGGCCCTGGAAACACCATATATTTT. Protein sequence: CASSLGQGPGNTIYF. The chain carries TRBV5-1 and TRBJ1-3, with 7 bases that match TRBD1. J gave up 2 bases and V 0 bases, and 2 bases lay outside the gene matches. Germline V CDR1 and CDR2: SGHRS, YFSETQ. CDR3 length equals 15 residues.